These T cell receptor beta chains were read from a single sample in a study of T-cell reconstitution after alpha-beta-depleted transplantation in children. TCRdb processed the PCR reads anew with MiXCR; each CDR3 protein has one entry. The table has around 360,000 distinct CDR3 sequences, over 9% seen once. The material sequenced was PBMCs from the stem cell graft donor, taken from the stem cell graft. Every receptor here comes from a human donor who donated a stem cell graft to a child with acute lymphoblastic leukemia. The CDR3 runs from the conserved cysteine through the conserved F or W. The D gene is left open where the match is weak. Size tells how often a clone was seen (once, few, many) or the class of an expanded clone, and some rows leave it out.

>TRBJ2-1|TRBV7-8|TRBD2|few
CASSLIAGLAGVEQFF
TGTGCCAGCAGCTTGATTGCCGGACTAGCGGGTGTTGAGCAGTTCTTC
>TRBJ2-5|TRBV30|NA|NA
CAWSGTGTQYF
TGTGCCTGGAGTGGAACTGGGACCCAGTACTTC
>TRBJ2-3|TRBV24-1|NA|few
CATSGLDTQYF
TGTGCCACCAGTGGATTAGATACGCAGTATTTT
>TRBJ2-7|TRBV10-2|NA|NA
CASSPLGVGEQYF
TGCGCCAGCAGTCCCCTCGGGGTGGGCGAGCAGTACTTC
>TRBJ2-7|TRBV7-9|NA|NA
CASSLASLGYEQYF
TGTGCCAGCAGCTTAGCCAGCTTGGGCTACGAGCAGTACTTC
>TRBJ2-2|TRBV13|NA|few
CASSFLAGELFF
TGTGCCAGCAGCTTTCTAGCTGGGGAGCTGTTTTTT
>TRBJ2-2|TRBV24-1|TRBD2|NA
CATSGRAAGGGTGELFF
TGTGCCACCAGTGGCCGGGCAGCGGGAGGGGGCACCGGGGAGCTGTTTTTT
>TRBJ1-2|TRBV20-1|NA|many
CSADRDTTF
TGCAGTGCTGACCGGGACACAACCTTC
>TRBJ2-7|TRBV5-1|NA|NA
CASSLLGEQYEQYF
TGCGCCAGCAGCTTGCTAGGAGAACAGTACGAGCAGTACTTC
>TRBJ2-7|TRBV9|NA|few
CASSVNTAQGYEQYF
TGTGCCAGCAGCGTAAACACAGCACAGGGCTACGAGCAGTACTTC
>TRBJ2-2|TRBV2|TRBD2|few
CASKMGLAGNGELFF
TGTGCCAGCAAAATGGGGCTAGCGGGAAACGGGGAGCTGTTTTTT
>TRBJ1-3|TRBV30|NA|NA
CACRHKGYSGNTIYF
TGTGCCTGCCGCCACAAGGGATACTCTGGAAACACCATATATTTT
>TRBJ2-2|TRBV4-3|NA|NA
CASSQDARMQGSYTGELFF
TGCGCCAGCAGCCAAGATGCACGGATGCAGGGATCGTACACCGGGGAGCTGTTTTTT
>TRBJ2-1|TRBV10-1|TRBD1|NA
CASSADQGANEQFF
TGCGCCAGCAGTGCGGACCAGGGGGCCAATGAGCAGTTCTTC
>TRBJ2-3|TRBV20-1|TRBD2|many
CSASRLAGTTDTQYF
TGCAGTGCTAGTCGGCTAGCGGGAACCACAGATACGCAGTATTTT
>TRBJ1-2|TRBV20-1|NA|NA
CSATRTTNYGYTF
TGCAGTGCTACCCGGACGACTAACTATGGCTACACCTTC
>TRBJ2-1|TRBV4-3|TRBD2|NA
CASSQDTSLAGGNEQFF
TGCGCCAGCAGCCAAGATACATCCCTAGCGGGAGGCAATGAGCAGTTCTTC
>TRBJ2-7|TRBV27|NA|NA
CASSPGGGRYEQYF
TGTGCCAGCAGCCCAGGGGGGGGGAGGTACGAGCAGTACTTC
>TRBJ2-3|TRBV12-3/TRBV12-4|TRBD2|NA
CASRESVSGRGDTQYF
TGTGCCAGCAGAGAAAGCGTTAGCGGGAGGGGAGATACGCAGTATTTT
>TRBJ2-3|TRBV29-1|TRBD2|NA
CSVDPEGGRPDTQYF
TGCAGCGTTGACCCCGAAGGCGGGAGACCAGATACGCAGTATTTT
>TRBJ2-7|TRBV5-1|NA|few
CASRSQDGSYEQYF
TGCGCCAGCAGAAGTCAGGACGGGTCCTACGAGCAGTACTTC
>TRBJ2-1|TRBV12-3/TRBV12-4|TRBD2|NA
CASSLPASGRAVEQFF
TGTGCCAGCAGTTTACCGGCTAGCGGGAGGGCGGTTGAGCAGTTCTTC
>TRBJ2-1|TRBV24-1|TRBD1|NA
CATSDATRQGAIHEQFF
TGTGCCACCAGTGACGCTACCAGACAGGGGGCCATACATGAGCAGTTCTTC
>TRBJ2-7|TRBV6-5|TRBD2|NA
CASSYSDTSGIYEQYF
TGTGCCAGCAGTTACTCTGATACTAGCGGGATTTACGAGCAGTACTTC
>TRBJ2-7|TRBV6-5|TRBD2|NA
CASSYSRLAQIYDQYF
TGTGCCAGCAGTTACTCCAGACTAGCTCAAATTTACGACCAGTACTTC
>TRBJ1-5|TRBV12-3/TRBV12-4|NA|many
CASKDGDNQPQHF
TGTGCCAGCAAGGACGGGGACAATCAGCCCCAGCATTTT
>TRBJ2-7|TRBV7-2|NA|few
CASSSTGTPGLEQYF
TGTGCCAGCAGCTCCACCGGGACTCCAGGGCTCGAGCAGTACTTC
>TRBJ1-2|TRBV4-1|NA|NA
CASSQDWDVGYHGYTF
TGCGCCAGCAGCCAAGATTGGGACGTCGGCTACCATGGCTACACCTTC
>TRBJ2-1|TRBV18|NA|few
CASSPFTTAADNEQFF
TGTGCCAGCTCCCCTTTTACCACGGCCGCCGACAATGAGCAGTTCTTC
>TRBJ1-1|TRBV28|NA|many
CASSLPPPGPGDEAFF
TGTGCCAGCAGTTTACCTCCCCCCGGGCCTGGGGATGAAGCTTTCTTT
>TRBJ2-7|TRBV20-1|TRBD2|many
CSASILTSGLYEQYF
TGCAGTGCTAGTATCCTGACTAGCGGATTGTACGAGCAGTACTTC
>TRBJ2-2|TRBV15|NA|NA
CATSSGTSRNTGELFF
TGTGCCACCAGCAGTGGTACTAGCAGAAACACCGGGGAGCTGTTTTTT
>TRBJ2-3|TRBV20-1|TRBD1|few
CSARTGGGWDTQYF
TGCAGTGCTAGGACAGGGGGCGGGTGGGATACGCAGTATTTT
>TRBJ2-5|TRBV5-1|NA|many
CASSLAQLQETQYF
TGCGCCAGCAGCTTGGCGCAGCTCCAAGAGACCCAGTACTTC
>TRBJ2-5|TRBV5-6|NA|few
CASSLGLGVETQYF
TGTGCCAGCAGCTTGGGGCTGGGTGTAGAGACCCAGTACTTC
>TRBJ2-7|TRBV28|TRBD2|few
CASSLWLAGANSHEQYF
TGTGCCAGCAGTTTGTGGCTAGCGGGAGCAAATTCCCACGAGCAGTACTTC
>TRBJ2-7|TRBV6-5|NA|many
CASSYSVSYEQYF
TGTGCCAGCAGTTACTCGGTCTCCTACGAGCAGTACTTC
>TRBJ2-7|TRBV5-1|NA|few
CASSGKDYEQYF
TGCGCCAGCAGCGGCAAGGACTACGAGCAGTACTTC
>TRBJ2-7|TRBV6-5|NA|many
CASSYSVQAYEQYF
TGTGCCAGCAGTTACTCCGTCCAGGCCTACGAGCAGTACTTC
>TRBJ2-3|TRBV5-1|TRBD1|few
CASSDTGADTQYF
TGCGCCAGCAGCGATACAGGGGCAGATACGCAGTATTTT
>TRBJ2-6|TRBV10-3|NA|NA
CAISVELISGANVLTF
TGTGCCATCAGTGTCGAACTCATCTCTGGGGCCAACGTCCTGACTTTC
>TRBJ1-1|TRBV7-9|TRBD1|NA
CASHSRDRGLNTEAFF
TGTGCCAGCCATTCCCGGGACAGGGGTTTGAACACTGAAGCTTTCTTT
>TRBJ2-5|TRBV12-3/TRBV12-4|TRBD2|few
CASSPSGQETQYF
TGTGCCAGCAGTCCTAGCGGCCAAGAGACCCAGTACTTC
>TRBJ1-1|TRBV6-2/TRBV6-3|NA|few
CASSGHPGFNTEAFF
TGTGCCAGCAGTGGCCATCCAGGGTTTAACACTGAAGCTTTCTTT
>TRBJ2-4|TRBV20-1|TRBD2|NA
CSASREGKNIQYF
TGCAGTGCTAGCAGGGAGGGCAAAAACATTCAGTACTTC
>TRBJ2-3|TRBV5-1|TRBD2|few
CASSVGLAGKTDTQYF
TGCGCCAGCAGCGTGGGACTAGCGGGTAAAACAGATACGCAGTATTTT
>TRBJ2-2|TRBV12-3/TRBV12-4|TRBD1|NA
CASSYRTGPIATGELFF
TGTGCCAGCAGTTACCGGACAGGGCCGATAGCCACCGGGGAGCTGTTTTTT
>TRBJ2-2|TRBV20-1|TRBD2|NA
CSAPFAGANTGELFF
TGCAGTGCCCCTTTTGCGGGAGCGAACACCGGGGAGCTGTTTTTT
>TRBJ2-1|TRBV9|TRBD2|NA
CASSVLAGYEQFF
TGTGCCAGCAGCGTACTAGCGGGATATGAGCAGTTCTTC
>TRBJ2-5|TRBV5-1|TRBD2|NA
CASSYIGTSGRETQYF
TGCGCCAGCAGCTATATCGGGACTAGCGGGAGAGAGACCCAGTACTTC
>TRBJ2-4|TRBV24-1|TRBD1|few
CATSGSGQGGNIQYF
TGTGCCACCAGCGGGTCGGGACAGGGTGGAAACATTCAGTACTTC
>TRBJ2-1|TRBV9|NA|many
CASTPWGSYNEQFF
TGTGCCAGCACCCCCTGGGGGTCCTACAATGAGCAGTTCTTC
>TRBJ2-7|TRBV29-1|NA|NA
CSVEVGVTYEQYF
TGCAGCGTTGAAGTGGGAGTCACCTACGAGCAGTACTTC
>TRBJ1-1|TRBV20-1|NA|many
CSARAAGTRAEAFF
TGCAGTGCTAGAGCGGCCGGGACGAGGGCTGAAGCTTTCTTT
>TRBJ2-7|TRBV5-1|NA|NA
CASSATYEQYF
TGCGCCAGCAGCGCAACCTACGAGCAGTACTTC
>TRBJ2-7|TRBV20-1|TRBD2|NA
CSARGVLAGVKEQYF
TGCAGTGCTAGGGGGGTGCTAGCGGGAGTTAAAGAGCAGTACTTC
>TRBJ1-4|TRBV4-1|NA|NA
CASSRPGSRGTTNEKLFF
TGCGCCAGCAGCCGACCCGGGAGCAGGGGAACGACTAATGAAAAACTGTTTTTT
>TRBJ2-7|TRBV7-2|TRBD2|NA
CASSVLAGAPYEQYF
TGTGCCAGCAGCGTACTAGCGGGAGCCCCCTACGAGCAGTACTTC
>TRBJ2-6|TRBV5-1|NA|NA
CASSTSGRPYSGANGLTF
TGCGCCAGCAGCACTTCGGGACGGCCTTACTCTGGGGCCAACGGCCTGACTTTC
>TRBJ1-1|TRBV4-2|TRBD1|few
CASSQGTGGRLNTEAFF
TGTGCCAGCAGCCAAGGGACAGGGGGGAGATTGAACACTGAAGCTTTCTTT